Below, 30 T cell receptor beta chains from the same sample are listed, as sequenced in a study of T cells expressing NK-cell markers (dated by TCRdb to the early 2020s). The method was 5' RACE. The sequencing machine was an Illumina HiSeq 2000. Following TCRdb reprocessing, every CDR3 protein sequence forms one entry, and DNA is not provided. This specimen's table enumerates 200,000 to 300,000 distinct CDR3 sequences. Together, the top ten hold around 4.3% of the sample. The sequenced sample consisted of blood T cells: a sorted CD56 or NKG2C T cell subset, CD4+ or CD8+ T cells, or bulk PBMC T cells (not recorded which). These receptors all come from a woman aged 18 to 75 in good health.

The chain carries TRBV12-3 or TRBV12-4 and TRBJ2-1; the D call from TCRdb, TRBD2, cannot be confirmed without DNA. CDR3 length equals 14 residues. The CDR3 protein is CASSLTSGRGEQFF.

CDR3 protein: CASSMGGAPYNEQFF. The chain carries TRBV19 and TRBJ2-1. Germline V CDR1 and CDR2: LNHDA, SQIVND (reference sequence). This CDR3 contains 15 residues.

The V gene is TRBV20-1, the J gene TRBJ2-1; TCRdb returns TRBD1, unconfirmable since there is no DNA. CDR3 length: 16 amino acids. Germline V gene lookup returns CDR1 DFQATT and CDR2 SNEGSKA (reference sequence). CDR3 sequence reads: CSARDQGPSSYNEQFF.

The CDR3 protein is CASSPSGEKLFF. The chain couples TRBV7-2 to TRBJ1-4. Germline CDR1 SGHTA, CDR2 FQGNSA. The CDR3 contains 12 residues.

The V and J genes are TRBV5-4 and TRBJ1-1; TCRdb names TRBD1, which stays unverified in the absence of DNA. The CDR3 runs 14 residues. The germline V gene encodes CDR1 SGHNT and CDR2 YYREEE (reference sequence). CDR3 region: CASSFGQGATEAFF.

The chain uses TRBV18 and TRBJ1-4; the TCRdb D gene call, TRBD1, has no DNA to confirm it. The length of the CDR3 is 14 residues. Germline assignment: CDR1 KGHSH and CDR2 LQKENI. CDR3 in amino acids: CASSPDSIFEKLFF.

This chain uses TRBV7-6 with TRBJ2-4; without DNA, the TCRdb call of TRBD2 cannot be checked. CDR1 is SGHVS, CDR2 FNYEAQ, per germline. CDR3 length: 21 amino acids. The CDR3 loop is CASSRSPLAGGPSAAKNIQYF.

CDR3 sequence: CASNLDGYTEAFF. The chain carries TRBV2 and TRBJ1-1. Per the germline V gene, CDR1 is SNHLY and CDR2 is FYNNEI. This CDR3 comprises 13 residues.

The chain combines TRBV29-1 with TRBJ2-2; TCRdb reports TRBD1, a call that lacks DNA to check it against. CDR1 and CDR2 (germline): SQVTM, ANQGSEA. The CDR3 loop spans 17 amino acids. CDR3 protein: CSVGRGQGSPNTGELFF.

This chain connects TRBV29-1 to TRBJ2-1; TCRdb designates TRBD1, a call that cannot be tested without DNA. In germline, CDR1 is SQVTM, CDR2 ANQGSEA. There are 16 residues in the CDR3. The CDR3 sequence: CSVGGGQGGTYNEQFF.

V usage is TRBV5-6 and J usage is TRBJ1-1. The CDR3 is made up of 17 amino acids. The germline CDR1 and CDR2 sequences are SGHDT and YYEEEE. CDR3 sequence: CASSLAYSRELNTEAFF. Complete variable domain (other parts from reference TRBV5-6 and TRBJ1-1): DAGVTQSPTHLIKTRGQQVTLRCSPKSGHDTVSWYQQALGQGPQFIFQYYEEEERQRGNFPDRFSGHQFPNYSSELNVNALLLGDSALYLCASSLAYSRELNTEAFFGQGTRLTVV.

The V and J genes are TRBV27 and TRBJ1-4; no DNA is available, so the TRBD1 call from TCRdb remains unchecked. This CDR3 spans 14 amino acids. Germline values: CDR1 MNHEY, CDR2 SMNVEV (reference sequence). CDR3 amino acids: CASSFSRGSEKLFF. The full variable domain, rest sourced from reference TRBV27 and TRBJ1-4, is EAQVTQNPRYLITVTGKKLTVTCSQNMNHEYMSWYRQDPGLGLRQIYYSMNVEVTDKGDVPEGYKVSRKEKRNFPLILESPSPNQTSLYFCASSFSRGSEKLFFGSGTQLSVL.

The chain's CDR3 is CASSPSGGETQYF. The V gene is TRBV7-3, the J gene TRBJ2-5; TCRdb's assignment of TRBD2 cannot be checked, as there is no DNA. The CDR3 sequence is 13 residues long. Germline CDR1 reads SGHTA; CDR2 reads FQGTGA.

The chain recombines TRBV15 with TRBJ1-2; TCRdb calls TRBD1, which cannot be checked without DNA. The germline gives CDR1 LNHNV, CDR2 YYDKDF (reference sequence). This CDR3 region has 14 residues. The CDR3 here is CATSREAGAGGYTF.

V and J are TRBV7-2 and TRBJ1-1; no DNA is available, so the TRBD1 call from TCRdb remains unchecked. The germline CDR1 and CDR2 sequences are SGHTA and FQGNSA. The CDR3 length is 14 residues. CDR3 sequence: CASSLSGRDTEAFF.

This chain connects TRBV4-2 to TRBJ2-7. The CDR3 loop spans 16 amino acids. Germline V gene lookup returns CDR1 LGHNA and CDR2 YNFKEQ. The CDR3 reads CASSQDWQGSSYEQYF.

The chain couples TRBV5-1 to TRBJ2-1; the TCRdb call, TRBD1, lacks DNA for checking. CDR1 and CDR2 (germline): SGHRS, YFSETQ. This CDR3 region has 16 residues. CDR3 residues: CASSLDSGGSYNEQFF.

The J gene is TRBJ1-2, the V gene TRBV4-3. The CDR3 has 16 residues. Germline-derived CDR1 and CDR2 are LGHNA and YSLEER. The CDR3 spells CASSQDSGGQLYGYTF.

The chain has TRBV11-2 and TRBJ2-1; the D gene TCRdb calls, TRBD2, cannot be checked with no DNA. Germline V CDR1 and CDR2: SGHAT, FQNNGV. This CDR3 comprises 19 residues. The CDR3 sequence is CASSLDYDAGGRLYNEQFF.

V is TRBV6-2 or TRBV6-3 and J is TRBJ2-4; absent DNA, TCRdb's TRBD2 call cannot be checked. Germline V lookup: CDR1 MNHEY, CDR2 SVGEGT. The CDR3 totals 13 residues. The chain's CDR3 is CASSFGGEYIQYF.

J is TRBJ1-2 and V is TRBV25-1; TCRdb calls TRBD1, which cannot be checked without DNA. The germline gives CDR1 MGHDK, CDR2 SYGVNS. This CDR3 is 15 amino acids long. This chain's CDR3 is CASSEGRGPTYGYTF.

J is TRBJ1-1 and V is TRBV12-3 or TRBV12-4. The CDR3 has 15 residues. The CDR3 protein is CASSFDRSMNTEAFF.

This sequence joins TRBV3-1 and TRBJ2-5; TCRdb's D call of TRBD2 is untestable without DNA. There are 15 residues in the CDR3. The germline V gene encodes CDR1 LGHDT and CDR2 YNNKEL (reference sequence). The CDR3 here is CASSRSGGGAETQYF.

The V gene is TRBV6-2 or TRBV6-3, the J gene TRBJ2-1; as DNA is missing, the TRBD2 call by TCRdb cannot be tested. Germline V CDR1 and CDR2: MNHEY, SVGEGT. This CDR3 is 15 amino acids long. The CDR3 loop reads CASRLGGTSLHEQFF.

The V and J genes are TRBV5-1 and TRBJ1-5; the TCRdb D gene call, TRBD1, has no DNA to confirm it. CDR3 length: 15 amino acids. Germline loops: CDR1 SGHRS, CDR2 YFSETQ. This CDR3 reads CASSPTGGGNQPQHF.

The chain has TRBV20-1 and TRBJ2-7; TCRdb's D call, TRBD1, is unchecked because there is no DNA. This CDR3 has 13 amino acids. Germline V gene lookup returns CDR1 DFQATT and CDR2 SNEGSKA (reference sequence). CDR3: CSARIQGPGEQYF.

This CDR3 reads CATSSRGYNEQFF. This chain uses TRBV24-1 with TRBJ2-1; there is no DNA to check the TCRdb D call of TRBD1. CDR1 KGHDR and CDR2 SFDVKD come from the germline V gene. The CDR3 runs 13 residues.

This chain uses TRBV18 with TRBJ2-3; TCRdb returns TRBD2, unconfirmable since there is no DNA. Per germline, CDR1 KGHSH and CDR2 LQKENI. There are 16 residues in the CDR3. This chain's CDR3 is CASSPSGGAPPDTQYF.

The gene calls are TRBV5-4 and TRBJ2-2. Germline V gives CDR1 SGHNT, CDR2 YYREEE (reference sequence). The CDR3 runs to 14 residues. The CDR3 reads CASSLVENTGELFF. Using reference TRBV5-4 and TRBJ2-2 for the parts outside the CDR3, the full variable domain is ETGVTQSPTHLIKTRGQQVTLRCSSQSGHNTVSWYQQALGQGPQFIFQYYREEENGRGNFPPRFSGLQFPNYSSELNVNALELDDSALYLCASSLVENTGELFFGEGSRLTVL.

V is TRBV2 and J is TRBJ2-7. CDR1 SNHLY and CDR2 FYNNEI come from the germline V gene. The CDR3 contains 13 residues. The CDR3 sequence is CASGRARSYEQYF.